A single sample is the source of the 6 T cell receptor beta chains below, sequenced in a study of cytomegalovirus exposure and HLA in healthy donors. Primers: 60 Vbeta forward and 13 Jbeta reverse. TCRdb keeps only in-frame clones here, not all; method: immunoSEQ multiplex PCR. Found here are hundreds of thousands of clones, 75% to 90% of them singletons; the top ten hold 0.95% to 1.1%. The sequenced material came from PBMCs. The receptors originated from a woman under 30 in good health and CMV-seronegative.

The chain combines TRBV10-3 with TRBJ2-7; D gene unclear. CDR1 and CDR2 (germline): ENHRY, SYGVKD. Trimming pared 3 bases from V and 3 bases from J, leaving 9 bases between. This CDR3 spans 13 amino acids. The CDR3 is CAISEAGFYEQYF. CDR3 sequence (DNA): TGTGCCATCAGTGAAGCTGGTTTCTACGAGCAGTACTTC.

This chain uses TRBV7-8 with TRBJ1-5; D is perhaps TRBD1 (5 bases). The V end lost 8 bases, the J end lost 6 bases, and 17 bases lay between the germline ends. Germline CDR1 and CDR2: SGHVS and FQNEAQ. This CDR3 comprises 14 residues. The CDR3 protein is CASRTSGSGQPQHF. CDR3 nucleotides: TGTGCCAGCCGGACGTCAGGGTCGGGTCAGCCCCAGCATTTT.

This chain uses TRBV19 with TRBJ2-2; TRBD1 aligns across 10 bases. Germline CDR1 reads LNHDA; CDR2 reads SQIVND (reference sequence). The CDR3 contains 17 residues. V lost 2 bases, J lost 6 bases, and 9 bases stayed unmatched. CDR3 in amino acids: CASSILRDRGFPGELFF. As DNA, the CDR3 is TGTGCCAGTAGTATACTCCGGGACAGGGGTTTCCCCGGGGAGCTGTTTTTT.

V is TRBV11-2 and J is TRBJ2-3; 10 bases agree with TRBD2. V lost 1 base, J lost 2 bases, and 3 bases stayed unmatched. Per the germline V gene, CDR1 is SGHAT and CDR2 is FQNNGV. The length of the CDR3 is 16 residues. This chain's CDR3 is CASSLGGTSVTDTQYF. The CDR3 DNA follows: TGTGCCAGCAGCTTAGGGGGGACTAGCGTCACAGATACGCAGTATTTT.

The chain couples TRBV19 to TRBJ1-5, with 8 bases identical to TRBD1. J lost 7 bases, V lost 6 bases, and 8 bases had no gene match. The CDR3 totals 14 residues. CDR1 and CDR2 (germline): LNHDA, SQIVND (reference sequence). CDR3 amino acids: CASSMTDRDQPQHF. Written as DNA, the CDR3 is TGTGCCAGTAGCATGACGGACAGGGACCAGCCCCAGCATTTT.

This chain connects TRBV27 to TRBJ2-7, with D possibly TRBD2 on 6 matching bases. The germline gives CDR1 MNHEY, CDR2 SMNVEV (reference sequence). The length of the CDR3 is 15 residues. The ends were cut back, 8 bases at V and 1 base at J, with 18 bases in the middle. The CDR3 nucleotides are TGTGCCAGCGCACTTGACAGCGGGCTATCCTACGAGCAGTACTTC. Its translation: CASALDSGLSYEQYF.